A selection of T cell receptor beta chains follows, all from one sample in a study of post-analysis software for immune sequencing data. Using its own MiXCR run on the PCR reads, TCRdb lists one record per CDR3 protein. The sample records over 250,000 distinct CDR3 sequences, around 34% being singletons. The specimen was blood. The source of these receptors is a girl between 5 and 17 years old with multiple sclerosis. Both conserved end residues are part of each CDR3. D genes are given only for firm matches. A row's size may be missing; if present it is once, few, many or a size class.

J gene: TRBJ2-1; D gene: TRBD2; clone size: .; V gene: TRBV30; CDR3 protein: CAWSPSGSLNEQFF; CDR3 DNA: TGTGCCTGGTCTCCTAGCGGGAGTCTCAATGAGCAGTTCTTC
J gene: TRBJ2-1; D gene: TRBD2; clone size: many; V gene: TRBV5-1; CDR3 protein: CASSTGLADRVNEQFF; CDR3 DNA: TGCGCCAGCAGCACCGGACTAGCTGATCGGGTCAATGAGCAGTTCTTC
J gene: TRBJ1-1; D gene: .; clone size: .; V gene: TRBV5-1; CDR3 protein: CASSLKTTTNTEAFF; CDR3 DNA: TGCGCCAGCAGCTTGAAAACTACGACGAACACTGAAGCTTTCTTT
J gene: TRBJ1-1; D gene: .; clone size: many; V gene: TRBV20-1; CDR3 protein: CSAREQGGMAEAFF; CDR3 DNA: TGCAGTGCTAGAGAACAGGGAGGGATGGCTGAAGCTTTCTTT
J gene: TRBJ1-5; D gene: .; clone size: many; V gene: TRBV15; CDR3 protein: CATSAGRRGTRQPQHF; CDR3 DNA: TGTGCCACCAGTGCCGGGAGGAGAGGGACGCGGCAGCCCCAGCATTTT
J gene: TRBJ2-1; D gene: TRBD1; clone size: .; V gene: TRBV5-1; CDR3 protein: CASSAGTGGYNEQFF; CDR3 DNA: TGCGCCAGCAGCGCCGGGACAGGGGGTTACAATGAGCAGTTCTTC
J gene: TRBJ1-2; D gene: TRBD1; clone size: many; V gene: TRBV6-5; CDR3 protein: CASSYTGTGNGYTF; CDR3 DNA: TGTGCCAGCAGTTACACCGGGACAGGAAATGGCTACACCTTC
J gene: TRBJ2-1; D gene: .; clone size: few; V gene: TRBV3-1; CDR3 protein: CASSQERDEQFF; CDR3 DNA: TGTGCCAGCAGCCAAGAAAGGGATGAGCAGTTCTTC
J gene: TRBJ1-1; D gene: .; clone size: .; V gene: TRBV20-1; CDR3 protein: CSASEGSNTEVFF; CDR3 DNA: TGCAGTGCTAGTGAGGGCTCGAACACTGAAGTTTTCTTT
J gene: TRBJ2-7; D gene: .; clone size: .; V gene: TRBV12-3/TRBV12-4; CDR3 protein: CASSLELGPYEQYF; CDR3 DNA: TGTGCCAGCAGTTTAGAACTAGGTCCCTACGAGCAGTACTTC
J gene: TRBJ2-5; D gene: TRBD2; clone size: many; V gene: TRBV6-5; CDR3 protein: CASSLSSGRVQETQYF; CDR3 DNA: TGTGCCAGCAGTTTATCTAGCGGGAGGGTTCAAGAGACCCAGTACTTC
J gene: TRBJ1-1; D gene: .; clone size: .; V gene: TRBV7-2; CDR3 protein: CASSLLMNTGAFF; CDR3 DNA: TGTGCCAGCAGCTTATTAATGAACACTGGAGCTTTCTTT
J gene: TRBJ2-7; D gene: TRBD1; clone size: many; V gene: TRBV5-5; CDR3 protein: CASSFTGTGSYEQYF; CDR3 DNA: TGTGCCAGCAGCTTCACCGGGACAGGGTCCTACGAGCAGTACTTC
J gene: TRBJ2-1; D gene: TRBD2; clone size: .; V gene: TRBV18; CDR3 protein: CASSQTGTSAPGGNEQFF; CDR3 DNA: TGTGCCAGCTCACAGACCGGGACTAGCGCCCCGGGTGGGAATGAGCAGTTCTTC
J gene: TRBJ2-5; D gene: .; clone size: few; V gene: TRBV20-1; CDR3 protein: CSAKAPSQDQYF; CDR3 DNA: TGCAGTGCTAAAGCTCCTTCCCAAGACCAGTACTTC
J gene: TRBJ1-4; D gene: .; clone size: once; V gene: TRBV27; CDR3 protein: CASSLSWGSNGPREKLFF; CDR3 DNA: TGTGCCAGCAGTTTATCGTGGGGCTCCAATGGGCCCCGGGAAAAACTGTTTTTT
J gene: TRBJ2-1; D gene: .; clone size: few; V gene: TRBV7-6; CDR3 protein: CASSSAGLGGSYNEQFF; CDR3 DNA: TGTGCCAGCAGCTCCGCGGGGCTCGGGGGCTCCTACAATGAGCAGTTCTTC
J gene: TRBJ2-5; D gene: TRBD1; clone size: .; V gene: TRBV5-4; CDR3 protein: CASSLGQGRAETQYF; CDR3 DNA: TGTGCCAGCAGCTTGGGACAGGGGCGGGCAGAGACCCAGTACTTC
J gene: TRBJ1-1; D gene: .; clone size: .; V gene: TRBV7-3; CDR3 protein: CASSLGGRAEAFF; CDR3 DNA: TGTGCCAGCAGCTTAGGGGGAAGGGCTGAAGCTTTCTTT
J gene: TRBJ2-3; D gene: TRBD2; clone size: few; V gene: TRBV7-8; CDR3 protein: CASSFEGLLATDTQYF; CDR3 DNA: TGTGCCAGCAGCTTCGAGGGACTACTCGCCACAGATACGCAGTATTTT
J gene: TRBJ2-1; D gene: TRBD2; clone size: .; V gene: TRBV9; CDR3 protein: CASSVGAGGQFF; CDR3 DNA: TGTGCCAGCAGCGTAGGAGCGGGAGGTCAGTTCTTC
J gene: TRBJ2-5; D gene: .; clone size: .; V gene: TRBV5-6; CDR3 protein: CASSNPTGRVQYF; CDR3 DNA: TGTGCCAGCAGCAATCCCACAGGTCGGGTGCAGTACTTC
J gene: TRBJ2-5; D gene: .; clone size: many; V gene: TRBV20-1; CDR3 protein: CSARPSYGWETQYF; CDR3 DNA: TGCAGTGCTAGACCATCGTACGGTTGGGAGACCCAGTACTTC
J gene: TRBJ2-1; D gene: .; clone size: .; V gene: TRBV7-2; CDR3 protein: CASSPGGPARGEQFF; CDR3 DNA: TGTGCCAGCAGCCCAGGAGGCCCAGCCCGCGGGGAGCAGTTCTTC
J gene: TRBJ2-3; D gene: TRBD2; clone size: many; V gene: TRBV6-5; CDR3 protein: CASSFGTRTDTQYF; CDR3 DNA: TGTGCCAGCAGTTTCGGGACTAGAACAGATACGCAGTATTTT
J gene: TRBJ2-7; D gene: .; clone size: few; V gene: TRBV12-3/TRBV12-4; CDR3 protein: CASSFARAYEQYF; CDR3 DNA: TGTGCCAGCAGTTTCGCCAGGGCGTACGAGCAGTACTTC
J gene: TRBJ2-1; D gene: .; clone size: many; V gene: TRBV5-6; CDR3 protein: CASSFVTRGGKYNEQFF; CDR3 DNA: TGTGCCAGCAGCTTTGTCACCCGCGGAGGAAAATACAATGAGCAGTTCTTC
J gene: TRBJ2-3; D gene: .; clone size: .; V gene: TRBV7-3; CDR3 protein: CASSPNRPSRFPDTQYF; CDR3 DNA: TGTGCCAGCAGCCCAAATCGACCTAGTAGGTTCCCAGATACGCAGTATTTT
J gene: TRBJ2-3; D gene: .; clone size: many; V gene: TRBV9; CDR3 protein: CASSGRRAGSTDTQYF; CDR3 DNA: TGTGCCAGCAGCGGCCGCCGGGCGGGGAGCACAGATACGCAGTATTTT
J gene: TRBJ1-5; D gene: .; clone size: .; V gene: TRBV5-4; CDR3 protein: CASSASPENQPQHF; CDR3 DNA: TGTGCCAGCAGCGCCTCGCCGGAAAATCAGCCCCAGCATTTT
J gene: TRBJ2-1; D gene: .; clone size: many; V gene: TRBV27; CDR3 protein: CASSLSRGNLGEQFF; CDR3 DNA: TGTGCCAGCAGTTTATCGCGGGGCAATTTAGGGGAGCAGTTCTTC
J gene: TRBJ2-1; D gene: .; clone size: many; V gene: TRBV20-1; CDR3 protein: CSAKSAVSYNEQFF; CDR3 DNA: TGCAGTGCGAAGAGCGCCGTCTCCTACAATGAGCAGTTCTTC
J gene: TRBJ1-5; D gene: .; clone size: many; V gene: TRBV6-1; CDR3 protein: CASSGDIISNQPQHF; CDR3 DNA: TGTGCCAGCAGTGGCGACATAATCAGCAATCAGCCCCAGCATTTT
J gene: TRBJ2-1; D gene: .; clone size: few; V gene: TRBV6-2/TRBV6-3; CDR3 protein: CASSLIWDEQFF; CDR3 DNA: TGTGCCAGCAGTCTGATTTGGGATGAGCAGTTCTTC
J gene: TRBJ2-5; D gene: .; clone size: many; V gene: TRBV25-1; CDR3 protein: CASTGTQETQYF; CDR3 DNA: TGTGCCAGCACAGGGACGCAAGAGACCCAGTACTTC
J gene: TRBJ2-7; D gene: TRBD1; clone size: .; V gene: TRBV7-2; CDR3 protein: CASSPGQGPYEQYF; CDR3 DNA: TGTGCCAGCAGCCCCGGACAGGGCCCCTACGAGCAGTACTTC
J gene: TRBJ2-1; D gene: .; clone size: many; V gene: TRBV19; CDR3 protein: CASSTWTAPDNEQFF; CDR3 DNA: TGTGCCAGTAGTACGTGGACCGCGCCCGACAATGAGCAGTTCTTC
J gene: TRBJ2-3; D gene: .; clone size: many; V gene: TRBV2; CDR3 protein: CARAASTDTQYF; CDR3 DNA: TGTGCCAGAGCGGCTAGCACAGATACGCAGTATTTT
J gene: TRBJ2-6; D gene: .; clone size: many; V gene: TRBV30; CDR3 protein: CAWSGGRPFSGANVLTF; CDR3 DNA: TGTGCCTGGAGTGGAGGCCGGCCGTTCTCTGGGGCCAACGTCCTGACTTTC
J gene: TRBJ1-2; D gene: .; clone size: many; V gene: TRBV3-1; CDR3 protein: CASSLTGGNYGYTF; CDR3 DNA: TGTGCCAGCAGCCTAACCGGCGGAAACTATGGCTACACCTTC
J gene: TRBJ2-1; D gene: .; clone size: .; V gene: TRBV29-1; CDR3 protein: CSVEVGDYNEQFF; CDR3 DNA: TGCAGCGTTGAGGTCGGAGATTACAATGAGCAGTTCTTC
J gene: TRBJ1-1; D gene: .; clone size: .; V gene: TRBV28; CDR3 protein: CASSVQRMGRIAEAFF; CDR3 DNA: TGTGCCAGCAGCGTACAAAGGATGGGGAGGATCGCTGAAGCTTTCTTT
J gene: TRBJ1-2; D gene: TRBD1; clone size: many; V gene: TRBV5-8; CDR3 protein: CASSLRGQVYGYTF; CDR3 DNA: TGTGCCAGCAGTTTAAGGGGACAGGTCTATGGCTACACCTTC
J gene: TRBJ2-3; D gene: .; clone size: few; V gene: TRBV29-1; CDR3 protein: CSAQRGGSSTDTQYF; CDR3 DNA: TGCAGCGCCCAAAGGGGGGGCTCTAGCACAGATACGCAGTATTTT
J gene: TRBJ2-3; D gene: .; clone size: .; V gene: TRBV6-2/TRBV6-3; CDR3 protein: CASSTSADTQYF; CDR3 DNA: TGTGCCAGCAGTACCTCGGCAGATACGCAGTATTTT
J gene: TRBJ2-1; D gene: TRBD2; clone size: many; V gene: TRBV28; CDR3 protein: CASSFQRGGGKQFF; CDR3 DNA: TGTGCCAGCAGTTTCCAACGGGGGGGCGGGAAGCAGTTCTTC
J gene: TRBJ2-7; D gene: TRBD1; clone size: .; V gene: TRBV29-1; CDR3 protein: CSAVQGKGSEQYF; CDR3 DNA: TGCAGCGCCGTACAGGGGAAAGGGAGCGAGCAGTACTTC
J gene: TRBJ2-3; D gene: .; clone size: many; V gene: TRBV7-2; CDR3 protein: CASSAELGRTDTQYF; CDR3 DNA: TGTGCCAGCAGCGCCGAGTTAGGCCGCACAGATACGCAGTATTTT
J gene: TRBJ2-3; D gene: .; clone size: .; V gene: TRBV30; CDR3 protein: CAWSGTPAHEKLYF; CDR3 DNA: TGTGCCTGGAGTGGTACACCGGCCCATGAAAAACTGTATTTT
J gene: TRBJ2-6; D gene: .; clone size: .; V gene: TRBV4-1; CDR3 protein: CASSLTGIPLGANVLTF; CDR3 DNA: TGCGCCAGCAGCCTCACCGGCATCCCCTTGGGGGCCAACGTCCTGACTTTC
J gene: TRBJ1-5; D gene: TRBD1; clone size: many; V gene: TRBV12-3/TRBV12-4; CDR3 protein: CASSPTGLHQPQHF; CDR3 DNA: TGTGCCAGCAGCCCGACAGGGTTACATCAGCCCCAGCATTTT
J gene: TRBJ1-2; D gene: .; clone size: many; V gene: TRBV20-1; CDR3 protein: CSAASPRDVTEYGYTF; CDR3 DNA: TGCAGTGCCGCTTCCCCCAGAGATGTGACGGAATATGGCTACACCTTC
J gene: TRBJ2-2; D gene: .; clone size: .; V gene: TRBV7-2; CDR3 protein: CASSSRATRGTDTGELFF; CDR3 DNA: TGTGCCAGCAGCTCCCGCGCAACCCGGGGGACGGACACCGGGGAGCTGTTTTTT